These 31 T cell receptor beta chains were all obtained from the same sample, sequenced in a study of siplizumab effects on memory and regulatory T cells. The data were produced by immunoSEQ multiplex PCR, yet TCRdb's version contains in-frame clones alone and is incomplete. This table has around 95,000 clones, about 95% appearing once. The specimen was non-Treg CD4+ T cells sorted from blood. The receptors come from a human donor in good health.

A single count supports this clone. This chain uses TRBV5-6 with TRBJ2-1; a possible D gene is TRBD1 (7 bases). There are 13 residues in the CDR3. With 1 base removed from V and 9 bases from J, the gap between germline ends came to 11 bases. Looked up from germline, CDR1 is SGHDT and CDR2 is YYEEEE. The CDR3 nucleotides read TGTGCCAGCAGCTTGCCAGGGGGGAGTGAGCAGTTCTTC. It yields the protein CASSLPGGSEQFF.

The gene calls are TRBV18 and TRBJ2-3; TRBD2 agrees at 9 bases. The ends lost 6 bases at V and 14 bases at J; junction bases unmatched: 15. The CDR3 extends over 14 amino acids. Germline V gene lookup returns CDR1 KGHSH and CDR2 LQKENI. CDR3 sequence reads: CASSPTRGTSSPYF. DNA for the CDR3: TGTGCCAGCTCGCCCACTCGAGGGACTAGCTCCCCGTATTTT.

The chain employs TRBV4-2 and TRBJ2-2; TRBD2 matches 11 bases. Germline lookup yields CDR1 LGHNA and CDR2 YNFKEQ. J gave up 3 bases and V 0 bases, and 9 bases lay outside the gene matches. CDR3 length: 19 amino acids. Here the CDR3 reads CASSQDLVGTSGYTGELFF. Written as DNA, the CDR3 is TGTGCCAGCAGCCAAGATCTTGTAGGGACTAGCGGATACACCGGGGAGCTGTTTTTT.

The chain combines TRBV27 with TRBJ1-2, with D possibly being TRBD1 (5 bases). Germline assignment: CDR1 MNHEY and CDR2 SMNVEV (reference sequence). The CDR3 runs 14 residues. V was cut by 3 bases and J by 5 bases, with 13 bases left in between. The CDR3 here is CASSFYQRGYGYTF. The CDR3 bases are TGTGCCAGCAGTTTCTACCAAAGGGGTTATGGCTACACCTTC.

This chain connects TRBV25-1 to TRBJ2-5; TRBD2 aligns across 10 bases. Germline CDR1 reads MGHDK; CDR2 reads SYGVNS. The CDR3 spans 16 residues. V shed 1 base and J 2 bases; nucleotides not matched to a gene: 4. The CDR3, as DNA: TGTGCCAGCAGTGAATCCGGGACTAGCGAACAAGAGACCCAGTACTTC. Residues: CASSESGTSEQETQYF.

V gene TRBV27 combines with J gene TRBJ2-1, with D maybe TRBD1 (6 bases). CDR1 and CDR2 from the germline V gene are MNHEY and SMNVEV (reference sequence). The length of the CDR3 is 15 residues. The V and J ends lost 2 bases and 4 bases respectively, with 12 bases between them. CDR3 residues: CASSLRRTEYNEQFF. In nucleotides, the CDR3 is TGTGCCAGCAGTTTAAGGCGGACAGAGTACAATGAGCAGTTCTTC.

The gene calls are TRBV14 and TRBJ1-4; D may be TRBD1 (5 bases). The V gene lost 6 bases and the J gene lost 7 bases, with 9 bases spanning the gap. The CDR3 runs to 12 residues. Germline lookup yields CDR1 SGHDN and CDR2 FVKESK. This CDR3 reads CASSGGVEKLFF. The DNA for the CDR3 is TGTGCCAGCAGTGGGGGGGTTGAAAAACTGTTTTTT.

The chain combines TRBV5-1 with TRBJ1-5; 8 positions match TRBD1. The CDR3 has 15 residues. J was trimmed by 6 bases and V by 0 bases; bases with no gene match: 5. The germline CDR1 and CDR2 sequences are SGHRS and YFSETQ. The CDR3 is CASSLGTGIFQPQHF. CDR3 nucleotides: TGCGCCAGCAGCTTGGGGACAGGGATCTTTCAGCCCCAGCATTTT.

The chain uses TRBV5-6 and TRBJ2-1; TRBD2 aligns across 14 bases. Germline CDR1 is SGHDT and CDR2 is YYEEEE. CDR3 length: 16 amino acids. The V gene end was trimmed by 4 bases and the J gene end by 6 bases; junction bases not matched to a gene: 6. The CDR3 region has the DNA TGTGCCAGCAGCCGCGGGACTAGCGGGAGCCTCAATGAGCAGTTCTTC. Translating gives CASSRGTSGSLNEQFF.

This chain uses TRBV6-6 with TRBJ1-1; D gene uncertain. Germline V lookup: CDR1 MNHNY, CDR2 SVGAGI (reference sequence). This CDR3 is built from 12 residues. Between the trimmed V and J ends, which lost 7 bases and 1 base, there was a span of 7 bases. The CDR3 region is CASTSANTEAFF. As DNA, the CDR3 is TGTGCCAGCACCAGCGCGAACACTGAAGCTTTCTTT.

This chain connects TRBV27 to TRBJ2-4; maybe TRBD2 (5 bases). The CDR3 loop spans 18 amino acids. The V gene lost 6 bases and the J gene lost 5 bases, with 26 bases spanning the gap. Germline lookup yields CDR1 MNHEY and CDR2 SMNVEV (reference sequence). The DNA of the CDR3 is TGTGCCAGCAGCCCACTGGGCCTAGCCTCGAATCCCGAAAACATTCAGTACTTC. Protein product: CASSPLGLASNPENIQYF.

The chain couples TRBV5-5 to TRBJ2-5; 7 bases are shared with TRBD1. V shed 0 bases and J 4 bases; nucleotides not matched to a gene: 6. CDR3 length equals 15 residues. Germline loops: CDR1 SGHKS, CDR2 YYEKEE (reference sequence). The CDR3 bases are TGTGCCAGCAGCTTGGAAGGGGGCCCTACAGAGACCCAGTACTTC. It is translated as CASSLEGGPTETQYF.

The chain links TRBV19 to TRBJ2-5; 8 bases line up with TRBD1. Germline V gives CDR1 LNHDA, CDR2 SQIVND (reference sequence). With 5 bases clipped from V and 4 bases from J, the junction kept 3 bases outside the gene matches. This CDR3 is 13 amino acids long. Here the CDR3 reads CASSGQGGETQYF. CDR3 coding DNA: TGTGCCAGTAGTGGACAGGGAGGAGAGACCCAGTACTTC.

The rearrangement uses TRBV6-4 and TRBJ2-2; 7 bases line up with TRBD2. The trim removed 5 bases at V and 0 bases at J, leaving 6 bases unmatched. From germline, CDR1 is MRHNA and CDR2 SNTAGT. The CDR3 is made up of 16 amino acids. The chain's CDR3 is CASSSGIGTNTGELFF. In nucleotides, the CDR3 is TGTGCCAGCAGTAGCGGGATAGGAACGAACACCGGGGAGCTGTTTTTT.

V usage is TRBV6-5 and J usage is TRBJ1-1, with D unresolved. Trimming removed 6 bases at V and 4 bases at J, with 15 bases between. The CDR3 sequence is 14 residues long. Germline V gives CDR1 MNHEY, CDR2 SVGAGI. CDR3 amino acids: CASRGPGWATEAFF. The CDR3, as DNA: TGTGCCAGCAGGGGCCCGGGTTGGGCCACTGAAGCTTTCTTT.

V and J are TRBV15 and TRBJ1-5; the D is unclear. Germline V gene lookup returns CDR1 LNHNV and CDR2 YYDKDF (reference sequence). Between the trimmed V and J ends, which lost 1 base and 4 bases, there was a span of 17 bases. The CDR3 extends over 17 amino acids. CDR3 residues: CATSRVVSRRNNQPQHF. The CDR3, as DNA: TGTGCCACCAGCAGAGTGGTTTCCAGGAGAAATAATCAGCCCCAGCATTTT.

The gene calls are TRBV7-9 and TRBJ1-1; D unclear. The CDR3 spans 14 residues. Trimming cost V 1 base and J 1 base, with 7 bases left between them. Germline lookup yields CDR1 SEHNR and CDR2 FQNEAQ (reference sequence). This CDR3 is CASSLETPNTEAFF. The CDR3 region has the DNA TGTGCCAGCAGCTTAGAGACGCCGAACACTGAAGCTTTCTTT.

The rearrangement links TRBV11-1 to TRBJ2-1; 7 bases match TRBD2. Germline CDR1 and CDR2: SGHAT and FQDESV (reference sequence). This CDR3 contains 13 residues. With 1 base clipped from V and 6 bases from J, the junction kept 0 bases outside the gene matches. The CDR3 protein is CASSLGGSNEQFF. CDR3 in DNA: TGTGCCAGCAGCTTAGGCGGGAGCAATGAGCAGTTCTTC.

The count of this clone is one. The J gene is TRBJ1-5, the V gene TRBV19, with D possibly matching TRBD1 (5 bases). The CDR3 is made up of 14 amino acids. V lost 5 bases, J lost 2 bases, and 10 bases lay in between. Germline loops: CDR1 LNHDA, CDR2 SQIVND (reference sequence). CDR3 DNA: TGTGCCAGTAGTCCAACGGGGGGCAATCAGCCCCAGCATTTT. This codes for CASSPTGGNQPQHF.

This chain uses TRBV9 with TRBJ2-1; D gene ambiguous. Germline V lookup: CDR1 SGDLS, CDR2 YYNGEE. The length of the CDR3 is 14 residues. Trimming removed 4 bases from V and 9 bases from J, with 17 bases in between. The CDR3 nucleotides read TGTGCCAGCAGCCAGGACGGATCGGTAGGTGAGCAGTTCTTC. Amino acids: CASSQDGSVGEQFF.

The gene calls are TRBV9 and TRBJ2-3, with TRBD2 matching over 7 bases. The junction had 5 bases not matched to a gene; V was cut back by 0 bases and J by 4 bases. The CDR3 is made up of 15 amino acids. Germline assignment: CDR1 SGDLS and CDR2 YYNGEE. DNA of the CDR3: TGTGCCAGCAGCGTAGGGGGAGGGCCTTCAGATACGCAGTATTTT. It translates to CASSVGGGPSDTQYF.

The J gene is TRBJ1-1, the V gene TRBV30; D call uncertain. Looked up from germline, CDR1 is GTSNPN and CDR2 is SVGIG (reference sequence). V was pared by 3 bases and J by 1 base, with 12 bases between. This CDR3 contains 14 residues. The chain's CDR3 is CAWRRDPGNTEAFF. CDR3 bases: TGTGCCTGGAGGAGAGACCCGGGGAACACTGAAGCTTTCTTT.

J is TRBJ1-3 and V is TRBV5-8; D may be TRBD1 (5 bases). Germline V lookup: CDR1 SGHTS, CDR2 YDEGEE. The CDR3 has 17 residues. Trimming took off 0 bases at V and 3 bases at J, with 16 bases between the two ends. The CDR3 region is CASSLALTVKNGNTIYF. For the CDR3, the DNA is TGTGCCAGCAGCTTGGCCTTGACAGTCAAGAATGGAAACACCATATATTTT.

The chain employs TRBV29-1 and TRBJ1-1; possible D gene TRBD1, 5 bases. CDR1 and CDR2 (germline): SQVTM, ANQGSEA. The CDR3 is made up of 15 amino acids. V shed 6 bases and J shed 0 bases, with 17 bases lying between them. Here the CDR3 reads CSVRVMGRMNTEAFF. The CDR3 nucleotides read TGCAGCGTCAGGGTTATGGGCAGAATGAACACTGAAGCTTTCTTT.

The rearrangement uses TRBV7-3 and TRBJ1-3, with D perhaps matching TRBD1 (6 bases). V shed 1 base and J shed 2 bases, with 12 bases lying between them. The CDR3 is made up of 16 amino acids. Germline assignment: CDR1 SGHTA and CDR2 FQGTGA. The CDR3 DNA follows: TGTGCCAGCAGCTTAAACGGACAGCCGACTGGAAACACCATATATTTT. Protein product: CASSLNGQPTGNTIYF.

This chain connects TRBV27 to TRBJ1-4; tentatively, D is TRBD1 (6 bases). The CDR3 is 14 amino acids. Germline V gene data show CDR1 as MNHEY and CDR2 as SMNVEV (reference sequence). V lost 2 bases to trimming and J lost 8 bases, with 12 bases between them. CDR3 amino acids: CASSLRGYGEKLFF. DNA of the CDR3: TGTGCCAGCAGTTTAAGGGGGTATGGAGAAAAACTGTTTTTT.

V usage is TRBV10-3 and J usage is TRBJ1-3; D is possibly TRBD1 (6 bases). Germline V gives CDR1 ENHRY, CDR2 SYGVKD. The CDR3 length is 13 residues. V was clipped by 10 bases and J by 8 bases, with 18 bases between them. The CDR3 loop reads CATETGLMDTIYF. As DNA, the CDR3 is TGTGCCACCGAGACAGGCTTGATGGACACCATATATTTT.

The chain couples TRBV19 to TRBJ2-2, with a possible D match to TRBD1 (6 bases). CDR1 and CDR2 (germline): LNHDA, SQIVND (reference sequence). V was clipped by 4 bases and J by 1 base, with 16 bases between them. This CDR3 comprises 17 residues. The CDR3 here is CASSTFPTGLNTGELFF. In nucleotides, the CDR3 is TGTGCCAGTAGTACCTTTCCGACAGGCCTGAACACCGGGGAGCTGTTTTTT.

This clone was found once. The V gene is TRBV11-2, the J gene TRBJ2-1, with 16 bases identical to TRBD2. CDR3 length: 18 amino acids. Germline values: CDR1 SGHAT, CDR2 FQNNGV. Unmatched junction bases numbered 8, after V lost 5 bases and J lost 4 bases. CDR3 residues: CASSQSGLAGGYYNEQFF. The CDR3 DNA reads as TGTGCCAGCAGCCAGTCGGGACTAGCGGGAGGGTATTACAATGAGCAGTTCTTC. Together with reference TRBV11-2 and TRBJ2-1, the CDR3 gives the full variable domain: EAGVAQSPRYKIIEKRQSVAFWCNPISGHATLYWYQQILGQGPKLLIQFQNNGVVDDSQLPKDRFSAERLKGVDSTLKIQPAKLEDSAVYLCASSQSGLAGGYYNEQFFGPGTRLTVL.

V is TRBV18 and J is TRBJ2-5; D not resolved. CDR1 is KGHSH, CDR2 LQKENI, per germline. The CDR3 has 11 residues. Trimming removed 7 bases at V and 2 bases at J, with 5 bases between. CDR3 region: CASLSQETQYF. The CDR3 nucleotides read TGTGCCAGCTTAAGTCAAGAGACCCAGTACTTC.

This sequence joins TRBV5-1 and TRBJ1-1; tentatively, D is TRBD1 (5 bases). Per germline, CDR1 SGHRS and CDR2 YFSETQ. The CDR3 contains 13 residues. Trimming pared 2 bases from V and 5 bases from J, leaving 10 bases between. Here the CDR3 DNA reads TGCGCCAGCAGCTTCCGGGACCGAACTGAAGCTTTCTTT. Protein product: CASSFRDRTEAFF.